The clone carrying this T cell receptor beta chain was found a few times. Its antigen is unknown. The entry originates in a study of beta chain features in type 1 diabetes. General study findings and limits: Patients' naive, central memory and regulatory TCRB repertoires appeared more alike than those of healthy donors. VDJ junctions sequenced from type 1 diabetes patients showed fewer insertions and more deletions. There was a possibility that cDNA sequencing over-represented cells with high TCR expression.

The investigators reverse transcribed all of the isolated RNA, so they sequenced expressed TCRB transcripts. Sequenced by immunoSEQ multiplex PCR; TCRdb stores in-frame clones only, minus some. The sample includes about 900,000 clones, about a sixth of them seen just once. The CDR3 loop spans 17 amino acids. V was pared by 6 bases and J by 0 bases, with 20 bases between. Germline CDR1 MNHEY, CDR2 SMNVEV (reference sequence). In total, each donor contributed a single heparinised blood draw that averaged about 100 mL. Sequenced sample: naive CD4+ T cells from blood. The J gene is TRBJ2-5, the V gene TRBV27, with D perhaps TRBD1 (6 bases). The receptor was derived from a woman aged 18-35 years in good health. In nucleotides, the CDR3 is TGTGCCAGCAGGAGTCTTCCCGGGACAATGTACCAAGAGACCCAGTACTTC. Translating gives CASRSLPGTMYQETQYF.